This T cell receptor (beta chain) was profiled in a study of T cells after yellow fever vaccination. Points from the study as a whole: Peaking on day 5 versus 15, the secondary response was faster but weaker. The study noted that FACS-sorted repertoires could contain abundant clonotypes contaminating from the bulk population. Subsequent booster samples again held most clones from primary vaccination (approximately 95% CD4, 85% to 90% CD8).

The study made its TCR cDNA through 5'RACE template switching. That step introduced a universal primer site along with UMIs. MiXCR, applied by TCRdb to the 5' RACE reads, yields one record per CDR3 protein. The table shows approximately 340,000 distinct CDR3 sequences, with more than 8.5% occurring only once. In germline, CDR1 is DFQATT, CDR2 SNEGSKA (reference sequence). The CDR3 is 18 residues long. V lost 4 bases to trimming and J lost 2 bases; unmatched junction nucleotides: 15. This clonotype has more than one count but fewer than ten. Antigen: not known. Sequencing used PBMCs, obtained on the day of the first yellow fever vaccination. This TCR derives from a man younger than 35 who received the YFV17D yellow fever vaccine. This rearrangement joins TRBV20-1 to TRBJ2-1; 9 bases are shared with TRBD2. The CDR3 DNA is TGCAGTGCTATGGGGTGGAGTAGCGGGGGATTAACCTACAATGAGCAGTTCTTC. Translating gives CSAMGWSSGGLTYNEQFF.